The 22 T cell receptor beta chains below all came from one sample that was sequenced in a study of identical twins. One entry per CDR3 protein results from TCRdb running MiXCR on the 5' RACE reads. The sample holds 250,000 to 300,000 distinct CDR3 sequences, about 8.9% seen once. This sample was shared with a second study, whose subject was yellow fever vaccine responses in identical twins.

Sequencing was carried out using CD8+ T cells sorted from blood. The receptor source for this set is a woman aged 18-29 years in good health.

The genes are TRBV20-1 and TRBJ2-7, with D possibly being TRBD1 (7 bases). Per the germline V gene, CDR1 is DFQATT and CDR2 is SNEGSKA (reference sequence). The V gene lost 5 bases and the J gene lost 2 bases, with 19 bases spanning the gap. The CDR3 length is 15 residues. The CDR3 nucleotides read TGCAGTGCTTTCCCAGACAGGGAGCGGGCCTACGAGCAGTACTTC. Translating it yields CSAFPDRERAYEQYF.

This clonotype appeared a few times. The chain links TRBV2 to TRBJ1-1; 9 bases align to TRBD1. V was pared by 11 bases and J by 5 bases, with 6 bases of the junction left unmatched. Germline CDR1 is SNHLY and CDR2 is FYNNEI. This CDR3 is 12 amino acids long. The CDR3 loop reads CADDRGNTEAFF. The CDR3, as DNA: TGTGCCGACGACAGGGGGAATACTGAAGCTTTCTTT.

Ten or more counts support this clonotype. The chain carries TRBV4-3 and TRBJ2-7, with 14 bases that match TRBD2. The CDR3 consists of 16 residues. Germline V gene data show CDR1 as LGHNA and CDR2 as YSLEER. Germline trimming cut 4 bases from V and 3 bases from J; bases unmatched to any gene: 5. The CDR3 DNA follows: TGCGCCAGCAGCCCTGGGACTAGCGGGAGTCGCTACGAGCAGTACTTC. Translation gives CASSPGTSGSRYEQYF.

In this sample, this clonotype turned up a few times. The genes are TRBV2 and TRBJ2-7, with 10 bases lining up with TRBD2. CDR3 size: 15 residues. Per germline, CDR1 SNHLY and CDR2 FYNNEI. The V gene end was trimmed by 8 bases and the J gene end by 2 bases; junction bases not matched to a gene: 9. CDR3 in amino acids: CASGDLAGVTYEQYF. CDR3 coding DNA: TGTGCCAGCGGGGACCTAGCGGGAGTAACCTACGAGCAGTACTTC.

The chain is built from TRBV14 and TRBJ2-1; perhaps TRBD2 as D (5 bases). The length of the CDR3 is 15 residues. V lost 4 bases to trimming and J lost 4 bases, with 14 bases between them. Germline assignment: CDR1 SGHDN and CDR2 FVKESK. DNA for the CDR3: TGTGCCAGCAGCCCCCACCCCGGCGGGTACAATGAGCAGTTCTTC. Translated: CASSPHPGGYNEQFF.

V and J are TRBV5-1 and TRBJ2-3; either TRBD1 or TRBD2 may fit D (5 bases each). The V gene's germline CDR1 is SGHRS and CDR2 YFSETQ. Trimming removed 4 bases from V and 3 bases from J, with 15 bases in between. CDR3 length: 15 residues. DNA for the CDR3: TGCGCCAGCAGCATCAGGGACCGCGAGACAGATACGCAGTATTTT. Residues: CASSIRDRETDTQYF. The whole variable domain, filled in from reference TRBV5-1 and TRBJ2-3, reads KAGVTQTPRYLIKTRGQQVTLSCSPISGHRSVSWYQQTPGQGLQFLFEYFSETQRNKGNFPGRFSGRQFSNSRSEMNVSTLELGDSALYLCASSIRDRETDTQYFGPGTRLTVL.

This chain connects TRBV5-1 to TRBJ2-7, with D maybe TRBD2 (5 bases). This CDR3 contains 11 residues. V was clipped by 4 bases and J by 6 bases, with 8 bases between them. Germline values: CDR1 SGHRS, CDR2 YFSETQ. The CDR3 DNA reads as TGCGCCAGCAGCGGAACTAGCGAGCAGTACTTC. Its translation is CASSGTSEQYF.

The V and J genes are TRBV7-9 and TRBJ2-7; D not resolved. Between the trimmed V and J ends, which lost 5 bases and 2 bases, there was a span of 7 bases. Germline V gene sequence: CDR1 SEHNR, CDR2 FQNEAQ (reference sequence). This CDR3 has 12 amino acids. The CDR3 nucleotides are TGTGCCAGCAGCCGGTACCCCTACGAGCAGTACTTC. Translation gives CASSRYPYEQYF.

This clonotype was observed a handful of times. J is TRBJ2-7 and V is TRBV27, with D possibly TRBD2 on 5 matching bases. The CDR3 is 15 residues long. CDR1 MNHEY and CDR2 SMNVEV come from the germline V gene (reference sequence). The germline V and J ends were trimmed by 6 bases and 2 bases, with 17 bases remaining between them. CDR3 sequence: CASSPERVPPYEQYF. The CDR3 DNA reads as TGTGCCAGCAGCCCGGAGAGGGTGCCCCCCTACGAGCAGTACTTC.

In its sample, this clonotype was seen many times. The CDR3, as DNA: TGTGCCAGCAGCAATCCGCCCTCAGGTTTGCGGAACACCGGGGAGCTGTTTTTT. This sequence encodes CASSNPPSGLRNTGELFF. V gene TRBV14 combines with J gene TRBJ2-2; D unclear. This CDR3 has 18 amino acids. V was shortened by 5 bases and J by 1 base, with 20 bases between the two germline ends. Germline values: CDR1 SGHDN, CDR2 FVKESK.

The CDR3 DNA reads as TGTGCCATTACCCCAAGCCTTCTCACCGCTAGCACAGATACGCAGTATTTT. Its translation is CAITPSLLTASTDTQYF. The gene calls are TRBV12-3 or TRBV12-4 and TRBJ2-3; D gene unclear. This CDR3 has 17 amino acids. V dropped 10 bases and J dropped 0 bases, with 23 bases sitting between them.

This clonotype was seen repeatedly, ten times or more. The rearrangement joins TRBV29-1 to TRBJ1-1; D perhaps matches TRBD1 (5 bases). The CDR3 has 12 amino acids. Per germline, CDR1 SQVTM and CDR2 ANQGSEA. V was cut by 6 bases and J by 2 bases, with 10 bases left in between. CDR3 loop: CSVSDRNTEAFF. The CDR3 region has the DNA TGCAGCGTCTCCGACAGAAACACTGAAGCTTTCTTT.

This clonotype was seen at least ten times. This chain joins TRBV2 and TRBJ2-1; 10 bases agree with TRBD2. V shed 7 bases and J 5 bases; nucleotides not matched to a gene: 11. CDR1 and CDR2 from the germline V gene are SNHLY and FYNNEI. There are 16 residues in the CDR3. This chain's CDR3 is CASMVLAGAGDNEQFF. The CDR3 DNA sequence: TGTGCCAGCATGGTCCTAGCGGGGGCTGGGGACAATGAGCAGTTCTTC.

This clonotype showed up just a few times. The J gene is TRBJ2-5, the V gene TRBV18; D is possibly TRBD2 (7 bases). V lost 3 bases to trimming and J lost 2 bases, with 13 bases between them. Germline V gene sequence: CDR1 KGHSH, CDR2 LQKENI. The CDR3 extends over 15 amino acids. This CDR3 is CASSPGGRLQETQYF. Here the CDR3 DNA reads TGTGCCAGCTCACCGGGGGGGCGCCTACAAGAGACCCAGTACTTC.

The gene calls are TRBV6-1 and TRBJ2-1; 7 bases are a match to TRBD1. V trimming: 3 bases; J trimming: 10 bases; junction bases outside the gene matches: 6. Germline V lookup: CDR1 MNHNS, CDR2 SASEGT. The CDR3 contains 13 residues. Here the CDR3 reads CASSDPLTGEQFF. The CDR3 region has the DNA TGTGCCAGCAGTGACCCTCTGACAGGGGAGCAGTTCTTC.

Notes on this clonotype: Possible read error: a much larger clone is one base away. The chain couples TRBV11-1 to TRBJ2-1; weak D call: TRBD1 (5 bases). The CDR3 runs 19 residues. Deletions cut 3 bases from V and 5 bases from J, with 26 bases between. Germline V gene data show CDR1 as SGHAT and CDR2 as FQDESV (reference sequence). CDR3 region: CASSFLTRGIEVGNNEQFF. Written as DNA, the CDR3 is TGTGCCAGCAGCTTTTTGACAAGGGGCATAGAGGTTGGGAACAATGAGCAGTTCTTC.

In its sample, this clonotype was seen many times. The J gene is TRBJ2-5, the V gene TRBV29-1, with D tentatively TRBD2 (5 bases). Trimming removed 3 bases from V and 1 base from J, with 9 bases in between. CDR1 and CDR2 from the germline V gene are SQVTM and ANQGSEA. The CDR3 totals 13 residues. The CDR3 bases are TGCAGCGTTGAGGTGAGCGGCCAAGAGACCCAGTACTTC. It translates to CSVEVSGQETQYF.

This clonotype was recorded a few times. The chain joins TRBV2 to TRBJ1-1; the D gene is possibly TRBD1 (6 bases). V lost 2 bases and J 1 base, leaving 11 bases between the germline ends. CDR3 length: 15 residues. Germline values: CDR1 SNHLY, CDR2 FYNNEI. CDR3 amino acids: CASSERGSGNTEAFF. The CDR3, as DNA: TGTGCCAGCAGTGAAAGGGGGTCCGGGAACACTGAAGCTTTCTTT.

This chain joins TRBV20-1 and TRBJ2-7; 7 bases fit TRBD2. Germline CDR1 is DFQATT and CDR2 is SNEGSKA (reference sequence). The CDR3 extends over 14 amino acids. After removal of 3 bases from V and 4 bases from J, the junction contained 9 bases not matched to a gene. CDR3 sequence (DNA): TGCAGTGCTAGTGGACTAGATATCCTTTACGAGCAGTACTTC. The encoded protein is CSASGLDILYEQYF.

DNA for the CDR3: TGCAGCGTGCTGGATGCGATGAACACTGAAGCTTTCTTT. As protein: CSVLDAMNTEAFF. This chain uses TRBV29-1 with TRBJ1-1, with no clear D. The CDR3 runs to 13 residues. The germline V gene encodes CDR1 SQVTM and CDR2 ANQGSEA. Deletions cut 6 bases from V and 0 bases from J, with 11 bases between.

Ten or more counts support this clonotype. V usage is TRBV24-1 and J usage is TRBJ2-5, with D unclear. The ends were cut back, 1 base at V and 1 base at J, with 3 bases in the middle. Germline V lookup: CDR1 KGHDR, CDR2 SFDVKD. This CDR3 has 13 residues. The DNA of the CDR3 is TGTGCCACCAGTGATTTTGCCCAAGAGACCCAGTACTTC. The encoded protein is CATSDFAQETQYF.

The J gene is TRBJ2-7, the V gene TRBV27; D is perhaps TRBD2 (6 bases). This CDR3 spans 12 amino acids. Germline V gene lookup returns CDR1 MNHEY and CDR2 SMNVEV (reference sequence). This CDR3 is CASASGPNEQYF. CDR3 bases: TGTGCGAGTGCGAGCGGGCCCAACGAGCAGTACTTC.